This entry describes one T cell receptor beta chain. These data belong to a study of blood T cell repertoires in COVID-19. Original data processing: Using reference gene primer amplification, nucleated cell counts were estimated. The data were produced by immunoSEQ multiplex PCR, yet TCRdb's version contains in-frame clones alone and is incomplete. The V and J calls and clone size were taken over from that table, and D and trimming were inferred from the DNA. The sample carries 250,000 to 400,000 clones, approximately 89% recorded once. The CDR3 runs to 12 residues. V was cut by 6 bases and J by 8 bases, with 13 bases left in between. Resolution of symptoms, clearance, or two negative PCRs was present in recovered Cohort 3 donors.

This TCR came from a young woman who had recovered from COVID-19. The chain joins TRBV12-3 or TRBV12-4 to TRBJ1-2, with D tentatively TRBD1 (5 bases). Sequenced material: PBMCs or T cells enriched from blood (not recorded which). The DNA for the CDR3 is TGTGCCAGCAGCTCTGACAGACGAGGCTACACCTTC. This codes for CASSSDRRGYTF.